This passage covers 28 T cell receptor beta chains from one sample sequenced in a study of molecular identifiers for immune sequencing clone quantification. A single record per CDR3 protein comes from TCRdb applying MiXCR to the PCR reads. The sample consists of 45,000 to 65,000 distinct CDR3 sequences, less than 25% of them appearing once. Sequenced: naive CD8+ T cells from blood, with Jurkat cell RNA spiked in. Subset specified: FACS-sorted CD8+CD4-CCR7+CD45RA+ naive T cells. The receptors derive from a human donor in good health. Some libraries in this study had Jurkat cell RNA spiked in.

This clonotype has ten or more counts. The chain couples TRBV27 to TRBJ2-7; TRBD2 matches at 10 bases. V trimming: 7 bases; J trimming: 3 bases; junction bases outside the gene matches: 9. The CDR3 is 15 residues long. Germline loops: CDR1 MNHEY, CDR2 SMNVEV (reference sequence). The CDR3 loop is CASKYLAGEVYEQYF. In DNA, the CDR3 is TGTGCCAGCAAATATCTAGCGGGAGAAGTCTACGAGCAGTACTTC.

This clonotype has a count of ten or more. The CDR3 loop is CAWGLTASTDTQYF. CDR3 DNA: TGTGCCTGGGGCCTGACGGCTAGCACAGATACGCAGTATTTT. V gene TRBV30 combines with J gene TRBJ2-3; D remains unclear. Deletions cut 5 bases from V and 0 bases from J, with 12 bases between. Germline V gene lookup returns CDR1 GTSNPN and CDR2 SVGIG (reference sequence). This CDR3 has 14 amino acids.

This clonotype was seen at least ten times. The rearrangement uses TRBV6-2 or TRBV6-3 and TRBJ1-5, with 8 nucleotides matching TRBD1. This CDR3 spans 16 amino acids. The V gene's germline CDR1 is MNHEY and CDR2 SVGEGT. J was trimmed by 1 base and V by 6 bases; bases with no gene match: 8. In nucleotides, the CDR3 is TGTGCCAGCAGCGTATGGGACAGGTTGAGCAATCAGCCCCAGCATTTT. Protein sequence: CASSVWDRLSNQPQHF.

This clonotype was counted many times. This sequence joins TRBV6-6 and TRBJ1-1; 8 nucleotides line up with TRBD1. V was pared by 5 bases and J by 4 bases, with 6 bases of the junction left unmatched. This CDR3 has 14 residues. Germline loops: CDR1 MNHNY, CDR2 SVGAGI (reference sequence). In nucleotides, the CDR3 is TGTGCCAGCAGTCCACAGGGGGAGGGCACTGAAGCTTTCTTT. It translates to CASSPQGEGTEAFF.

This clonotype turned up a few times. The V call is TRBV20-1, the J call TRBJ2-3, with 11 positions matching TRBD2. The CDR3 length is 16 residues. Germline CDR1 reads DFQATT; CDR2 reads SNEGSKA (reference sequence). The CDR3 loop is CSPPPQTSGNTDTQYF. For the CDR3, the DNA is TGCAGCCCCCCTCCTCAGACTAGCGGGAACACAGATACGCAGTATTTT.

This sequence joins TRBV3-1 and TRBJ2-7, with 8 bases lining up with TRBD2. CDR1 is LGHDT, CDR2 YNNKEL, per germline (reference sequence). Unmatched junction bases numbered 13, after V lost 0 bases and J lost 6 bases. This CDR3 has 17 amino acids. Here the CDR3 DNA reads TGTGCCAGCAGCCAAGATTTTGCGGGGGGCCGAAGGTGCGAGCAGTACTTC. Amino acids: CASSQDFAGGRRCEQYF.

This clonotype has ten or more counts. This rearrangement joins TRBV20-1 to TRBJ1-1; no clear D. This CDR3 is built from 12 residues. Looked up from germline, CDR1 is DFQATT and CDR2 is SNEGSKA (reference sequence). Between the trimmed V and J ends, which lost 3 bases and 0 bases, there was a span of 5 bases. CDR3 sequence (DNA): TGCAGTGCTAGGCATATGAACACTGAAGCTTTCTTT. Its protein product is CSARHMNTEAFF.

Comments on this clonotype: Since a much larger clone is just one base distant, this may be a read error. In nucleotides, the CDR3 is TGTGCCAGCGGGGACAGCACTGACGCTTTCTTT. Protein sequence: CASGDSTDAFF. The V gene is TRBV6-2 or TRBV6-3, the J gene TRBJ1-1; TRBD1 aligns across 7 bases. The CDR3 extends over 11 amino acids. Germline-derived CDR1 and CDR2 are MNHEY and SVGEGT.

This clonotype was seen a few times. The rearrangement links TRBV20-1 to TRBJ2-7; D remains unclear. CDR3 length: 13 amino acids. Trimming took 5 bases from V and 2 from J, leaving 13 bases between them. Germline-derived CDR1 and CDR2 are DFQATT and SNEGSKA (reference sequence). The CDR3 sequence: CSARATFAYEQYF. The CDR3 nucleotides read TGCAGTGCTCGGGCTACTTTTGCCTACGAGCAGTACTTC.

This clonotype was recorded many times. This sequence joins TRBV28 and TRBJ1-1; a possible D gene is TRBD1 (5 bases). Germline V CDR1 and CDR2: MDHEN, SYDVKM. The CDR3 has 13 residues. Trimming took off 6 bases at V and 10 bases at J, with 18 bases between the two ends. This CDR3 is CASSPFPGTIAFF. CDR3 bases: TGTGCCAGCAGCCCGTTCCCCGGGACTATAGCTTTCTTT.

As for this clonotype: This may be a read error: a much more frequent sequence differs by one nucleotide. The chain couples TRBV7-9 to TRBJ2-3; TRBD2 agrees at 9 bases. Germline-derived CDR1 and CDR2 are SEHNR and FQNEAQ (reference sequence). This CDR3 has 16 amino acids. The CDR3: CARSLAGGSGSGTQYF. In nucleotides, the CDR3 is TGTGCCCGCAGCTTAGCTGGTGGTAGCGGGAGTGGTACGCAGTATTTT.

A word on this clonotype: This could be a read error, since a much larger clone is one nucleotide away. This rearrangement joins TRBV4-1 to TRBJ2-6, with 9 bases identical to TRBD1. The germline gives CDR1 MGHRA, CDR2 YSYEKL. V lost 2 bases to trimming and J lost 4 bases; unmatched junction nucleotides: 9. The CDR3 has 18 amino acids. In nucleotides, the CDR3 is TGCGCCAGCAGCCAATGGCGGACAGGGGATGCCGGGGCCAACGTCCTGACTTTC. This gives the protein CASSQWRTGDAGANVLTF.

This clonotype has more than one count but fewer than ten. The rearrangement joins TRBV4-3 to TRBJ2-1, with 8 bases that match TRBD2. The V gene end was trimmed by 0 bases and the J gene end by 7 bases; junction bases not matched to a gene: 8. The V gene's germline CDR1 is LGHNA and CDR2 YSLEER. The CDR3 is made up of 16 amino acids. The CDR3 sequence is CASSQEVGRAWNEQFF. DNA for the CDR3: TGCGCCAGCAGCCAAGAGGTCGGGAGGGCCTGGAATGAGCAGTTCTTC.

With regard to this clonotype: This sequence may be a read error, since a much larger clone differs from it by one base. The rearrangement joins TRBV2 to TRBJ1-3; 9 nucleotides agree with TRBD1. The length of the CDR3 is 17 residues. Trimming cost V 4 bases and J 4 bases; bases outside gene matches: 11. Germline CDR1 is SNHLY and CDR2 is FYNNEI. CDR3 in amino acids: CASSVDPGQGTGNTIYF. The CDR3 DNA follows: TGTGCCAGCAGTGTTGATCCGGGACAGGGTACCGGAAACACCATATATTTT.

This clonotype was seen a few times. The chain is built from TRBV27 and TRBJ2-7; 12 bases match TRBD2. The CDR3 has 16 amino acids. The V gene's germline CDR1 is MNHEY and CDR2 SMNVEV (reference sequence). V lost 2 bases and J lost 6; bases outside the gene matches: 8. Here the CDR3 DNA reads TGTGCCAGCAGTTTAAACCTAGCGGGGGGGCCGATCGAGCAGTACTTC. This encodes CASSLNLAGGPIEQYF.

This clonotype has at least ten counts. Here the CDR3 reads CSVAGTEKNTEAFF. The CDR3 DNA sequence: TGCAGCGTCGCCGGGACAGAGAAGAACACTGAAGCTTTCTTT. The chain links TRBV29-1 to TRBJ1-1; 7 bases align to TRBD1. V shed 6 bases and J 1 base; nucleotides not matched to a gene: 8. This CDR3 has 14 amino acids. CDR1 is SQVTM, CDR2 ANQGSEA, per germline. Complete variable domain (other parts from reference TRBV29-1 and TRBJ1-1): SAVISQKPSRDICQRGTSLTIQCQVDSQVTMMFWYRQQPGQSLTLIATANQGSEATYESGFVIDKFPISRPNLTFSTLTVSNMSPEDSSIYLCSVAGTEKNTEAFFGQGTRLTVV.

This clonotype came up a few times. This chain links TRBV28 with TRBJ2-7, with a possible D match to TRBD1 (6 bases). Germline V CDR1 and CDR2: MDHEN, SYDVKM. The V end was cut by 6 bases, the J end by 5 bases, with 20 bases between. The CDR3 is made up of 15 amino acids. CDR3 DNA: TGTGCCAGCAGATTAAGCTTGCTGGGGGCCCACGAGCAGTACTTC. Amino acids: CASRLSLLGAHEQYF.

This clonotype was observed at least ten times. V gene TRBV12-3 or TRBV12-4 combines with J gene TRBJ2-7, with a possible D match to TRBD2 (6 bases). The ends were cut back, 3 bases at V and 5 bases at J, with 8 bases in the middle. This CDR3 is 12 amino acids long. The CDR3 DNA reads as TGTGCCAGCAGTTTTTCGGGGGACGAGCAGTACTTC. This sequence encodes CASSFSGDEQYF.

Note on this clonotype: This may be a read error: a much more frequent sequence differs by one nucleotide. This chain uses TRBV7-9 with TRBJ2-1, with D hard to call. The V gene's germline CDR1 is SEHNR and CDR2 FQNEAQ (reference sequence). Trimming pared 6 bases from V and 9 bases from J, leaving 12 bases between. This CDR3 comprises 12 residues. The CDR3 nucleotides read TGTGCCAGCAGACAACAGAGATCTGAGCAGTTCTTC. It encodes CASRQQRSEQFF.

To note about this clonotype: Since a much larger clone is just one base distant, this may be a read error. The V gene is TRBV15, the J gene TRBJ1-3; D unclear. This CDR3 has 16 amino acids. Trimming removed 3 bases at V and 0 bases at J, with 12 bases between. CDR1 is LNHNV and CDR2 is YYDKDF in the germline V gene (reference sequence). This CDR3 is CATSREKALSGNTIYF. Here the CDR3 DNA reads TGTGCCACCAGCAGGGAGAAAGCGCTCTCTGGAAACACCATATATTTT.

This clonotype was seen ten or more times. The V and J genes are TRBV29-1 and TRBJ2-7; 8 positions match TRBD2. The CDR3 has 13 amino acids. CDR1 SQVTM and CDR2 ANQGSEA come from the germline V gene. With V trimmed by 3 bases and J by 3 bases, 4 bases remained unmatched. Here the CDR3 DNA reads TGCAGCGTTGACGGAGGGACTAGCTACGAGCAGTACTTC. It yields the protein CSVDGGTSYEQYF.

On this clonotype itself: A read error is possible here, since a much larger clone lies one base away. The chain joins TRBV20-1 to TRBJ2-1; 11 bases agree with TRBD2. V was clipped by 6 bases and J by 5 bases; unmatched bases: 12. The CDR3 covers 16 residues. Germline CDR1 is DFQATT and CDR2 is SNEGSKA (reference sequence). CDR3 in amino acids: CSADSGTSGTNNEQFF. The CDR3 region has the DNA TGCAGTGCAGACTCCGGGACTAGCGGTACCAACAATGAGCAGTTCTTC.

This clonotype has at least ten counts. The V call is TRBV11-2, the J call TRBJ2-5; possibly TRBD1 for D (7 bases). Germline-derived CDR1 and CDR2 are SGHAT and FQNNGV. V lost 6 bases, J lost 5 bases, and 16 bases lay in between. CDR3 length equals 14 residues. DNA for the CDR3: TGTGCCAGCAGTCAAGGAGGGGGCTTGGAGACCCAGTACTTC. Protein product: CASSQGGGLETQYF.

About this clonotype itself: Since a much larger clone is just one base distant, this may be a read error. CDR3 DNA: TGTGGCAGCAGCCATTGGGACAGGGCTTACGAGCAGTACTTC. Translating it yields CGSSHWDRAYEQYF. V gene TRBV14 combines with J gene TRBJ2-7, with TRBD1 matching over 9 bases. Germline CDR1 is SGHDN and CDR2 is FVKESK. This CDR3 is built from 14 residues. The full variable domain, rest sourced from reference TRBV14 and TRBJ2-7, is EAGVTQFPSHSVIEKGQTVTLRCDPISGHDNLYWYRRVMGKEIKFLLHFVKESKQDESGMPNNRFLAERTGGTYSTLKVQPAELEDSGVYFCGSSHWDRAYEQYFGPGTRLTVT.

In its sample, this clonotype was seen many times. The chain joins TRBV6-2 or TRBV6-3 to TRBJ2-1; the D gene is possibly TRBD1 (6 bases). CDR1 and CDR2 (germline): MNHEY, SVGEGT. This CDR3 is built from 15 residues. Deletions cut 5 bases from V and 9 bases from J, with 20 bases between. As DNA, the CDR3 is TGTGCCAGCAGTGTCGGGACACTATTCGGGGTTGAGCAGTTCTTC. It yields the protein CASSVGTLFGVEQFF.

Worth noting for this clonotype: This could be a read error, since a much larger clone is one nucleotide away. The chain is built from TRBV18 and TRBJ2-5; 7 bases agree with TRBD1. Germline CDR1 KGHSH, CDR2 LQKENI. The CDR3 loop spans 13 amino acids. CDR3 sequence (DNA): TGTGCCAGCTCAAAAGACAGGGAAGAGACCAAGTACTTC. Translated: CASSKDREETKYF.

This clonotype showed up many times. The V gene is TRBV15, the J gene TRBJ2-3, with 8 bases lining up with TRBD2. V trimming: 6 bases; J trimming: 2 bases; junction bases outside the gene matches: 7. Germline CDR1 reads LNHNV; CDR2 reads YYDKDF (reference sequence). This CDR3 spans 15 amino acids. The CDR3 is CATRSGSLPTDTQYF. CDR3 coding DNA: TGTGCCACCAGAAGCGGGAGCCTACCCACAGATACGCAGTATTTT.

This clonotype was found many times. The chain employs TRBV7-6 and TRBJ2-3; a possible D gene is TRBD2 (5 bases). The ends were cut back, 5 bases at V and 3 bases at J, with 15 bases in the middle. Germline lookup yields CDR1 SGHVS and CDR2 FNYEAQ. The length of the CDR3 is 15 residues. In nucleotides, the CDR3 is TGTGCCAGCAGCCCCCTCGGGGTTATAACAGATACGCAGTATTTT. This codes for CASSPLGVITDTQYF.